The sequence of this TCR beta chain was determined in a study of tumor and adjacent non-tumor tissue in lung cancer. The study's findings and limits: Patients with more diverse tumor TCRs had worse survival.

No cell sorting was done before RNA was extracted from the tissue. Distant lung tissue was collected more than 3 cm away from the tumor edge. Three rounds of nested PCR, following a modified ARM-PCR protocol, produced the TCRbeta library. TCRdb re-called the multiplex PCR reads with MiXCR, one entry per CDR3 protein. The data hold 100,000 or so distinct CDR3 sequences, with roughly 80% observed a single time. Germline CDR1 is SGHNT and CDR2 is YYREEE (reference sequence). The CDR3 spans 14 residues. Trimming stripped 0 bases from V and 3 bases from J, with 9 bases between. As for this clonotype: Its specificity is not known.

The TCR was taken from a man aged 55 to 70 with small cell lung cancer. The sequenced sample was distant non-tumor lung tissue. The rearrangement joins TRBV5-4 to TRBJ1-2; D is unclear. The CDR3 loop reads CASSLGHGDYGYTF. In DNA form, the CDR3 reads TGTGCCAGCAGCTTGGGACATGGAGACTATGGCTACACCTTC.